Listed here are 5 T cell receptor beta chains from one sample, sequenced in a study of cytomegalovirus exposure and HLA in healthy donors. Assay: immunoSEQ multiplex PCR; the TCRdb copy retains only in-frame clones and omits some. The data show about 220,000 clones, with around 80% seen just once and around an eighth held by the top ten. The sequencing input was PBMCs. The receptors here all came from a woman aged 25 to 45 in good health and CMV-seropositive.

The chain is built from TRBV28 and TRBJ1-2; possibly TRBD1 for D (6 bases). With 5 bases removed from V and 5 bases from J, the gap between germline ends came to 24 bases. The CDR3 covers 17 residues. The germline CDR1 and CDR2 sequences are MDHEN and SYDVKM. The CDR3 here is CASSIGTGRNGGYGYTF. CDR3 nucleotide sequence: TGTGCCAGCAGTATAGGTACAGGGAGAAACGGAGGGTATGGCTACACCTTC.

The V and J genes are TRBV7-2 and TRBJ2-5; D ambiguous. Trimming cost V 1 base and J 1 base, with 13 bases left between them. The CDR3 consists of 16 residues. Per germline, CDR1 SGHTA and CDR2 FQGNSA. The CDR3 sequence is CASSLVLTYGQETQYF. The CDR3 coding sequence is TGTGCCAGCAGCTTAGTTCTGACATACGGCCAAGAGACCCAGTACTTC.

This sequence joins TRBV29-1 and TRBJ2-3; D is perhaps TRBD1 or TRBD2 (5 bases each). The germline V gene encodes CDR1 SQVTM and CDR2 ANQGSEA. The V end was cut by 0 bases, the J end by 4 bases, with 8 bases between. The CDR3 runs 13 residues. Here the CDR3 reads CSVEDMGPDTQYF. CDR3 DNA: TGCAGCGTTGAAGATATGGGACCAGATACGCAGTATTTT.

The CDR3 DNA sequence: TGCGCCAGCAGCTTAAGCCAGGGGGCTTCTGGCTACACCTTC. Encoded protein: CASSLSQGASGYTF. The gene calls are TRBV5-1 and TRBJ1-2, with TRBD1 identical over 8 bases. The germline CDR1 and CDR2 sequences are SGHRS and YFSETQ. The CDR3 is 14 amino acids. With 2 bases clipped from V and 7 bases from J, the junction kept 7 bases outside the gene matches.

The chain recombines TRBV19 with TRBJ1-1; no clear D. The length of the CDR3 is 12 residues. Trimming took off 6 bases at V and 1 base at J, with 6 bases between the two ends. CDR1 is LNHDA, CDR2 SQIVND, per germline (reference sequence). In nucleotides, the CDR3 is TGTGCCAGTAGCCTCAAGAACACTGAAGCTTTCTTT. It codes for CASSLKNTEAFF.